The 30 T cell receptor beta chains in this list originate from one sample, sequenced in a study of OX40 agonist ivuxolimab in advanced cancers. Clones were read by immunoSEQ multiplex PCR, and TCRdb kept only the in-frame ones, dropping some. This table has about 62,000 clones, about 82% appearing once. This specimen consisted of CD4+ or CD8+ T cells sorted from blood, obtained in a trial of the OX40 agonist ivuxolimab. The receptors were sampled from an adult with an advanced solid tumor such as melanoma, head and neck, liver or kidney cancer.

The chain combines TRBV7-9 with TRBJ2-1; D is unclear. The V end lost 2 bases, the J end lost 6 bases, and 5 bases lay between the germline ends. The CDR3 sequence is 12 residues long. Germline values: CDR1 SEHNR, CDR2 FQNEAQ (reference sequence). This chain's CDR3 is CASSLFANEQFF. The DNA of the CDR3 is TGTGCCAGCAGCTTATTCGCCAATGAGCAGTTCTTC.

This clone was picked up one time. V usage is TRBV7-2 and J usage is TRBJ2-1; 7 bases are shared with TRBD2. CDR3 length: 16 residues. CDR1 and CDR2 from the germline V gene are SGHTA and FQGNSA. The V and J ends lost 2 bases and 8 bases, in that order; junction bases with no gene match: 12. CDR3 nucleotide sequence: TGTGCCAGCAGCTTAAATAAACGGGAGGTCGGAGATGAGCAGTTCTTC. Its translation: CASSLNKREVGDEQFF.

The V gene is TRBV5-4, the J gene TRBJ2-1, with D maybe TRBD2 (6 bases). The V and J ends lost 10 bases and 8 bases respectively, with 25 bases between them. Germline V gives CDR1 SGHNT, CDR2 YYREEE (reference sequence). The CDR3 has 15 amino acids. The CDR3 nucleotides are TGTGCCCAGCATAATAGGCGGGACCCGAAGGATGAGCAGTTCTTC. It codes for CAQHNRRDPKDEQFF.

This chain connects TRBV5-1 to TRBJ2-1; 7 bases agree with TRBD2. The V gene end was trimmed by 3 bases and the J gene end by 5 bases; junction bases not matched to a gene: 8. Germline V gene data show CDR1 as SGHRS and CDR2 as YFSETQ. The CDR3 contains 15 residues. The CDR3 loop reads CASSSRTSNDNEQFF. For the CDR3, the DNA is TGCGCCAGCAGCTCCAGGACTAGTAACGACAATGAGCAGTTCTTC.

The chain has TRBV30 and TRBJ2-1, with 8 bases aligning to TRBD2. Trimming took 3 bases from V and 8 from J; bases not matched to a gene: 12. The CDR3 has 15 residues. CDR1 and CDR2 (germline): GTSNPN, SVGIG (reference sequence). The DNA of the CDR3 is TGTGCCTGGAGCACTAGGCTAGCGGGTGGCGATGAGCAGTTCTTC. Translated: CAWSTRLAGGDEQFF. Full variable domain (missing parts from reference TRBV30 and TRBJ2-1): SQTIHQWPATLVQPVGSPLSLECTVEGTSNPNLYWYRQAAGRGLQLLFYSVGIGQISSEVPQNLSASRPQDRQFILSSKKLLLSDSGFYLCAWSTRLAGGDEQFFGPGTRLTVL.

This chain links TRBV15 with TRBJ2-3, with D perhaps matching TRBD2 (5 bases). V was trimmed by 0 bases and J by 0 bases, leaving 7 bases between them. The CDR3 extends over 15 amino acids. Looked up from germline, CDR1 is LNHNV and CDR2 is YYDKDF (reference sequence). CDR3 DNA: TGTGCCACCAGCAGAGATACGGGGAGCACAGATACGCAGTATTTT. Protein sequence: CATSRDTGSTDTQYF.

The J gene is TRBJ2-3, the V gene TRBV5-1; possibly TRBD2 for D (5 bases). The germline V gene encodes CDR1 SGHRS and CDR2 YFSETQ. The CDR3 runs to 13 residues. V lost 4 bases, J lost 3 bases, and 9 bases lay in between. The CDR3 loop is CASSTGLTDTQYF. CDR3 nucleotide sequence: TGCGCCAGCAGCACTGGACTTACAGATACGCAGTATTTT. The whole variable domain, remainder taken from reference TRBV5-1 and TRBJ2-3, is KAGVTQTPRYLIKTRGQQVTLSCSPISGHRSVSWYQQTPGQGLQFLFEYFSETQRNKGNFPGRFSGRQFSNSRSEMNVSTLELGDSALYLCASSTGLTDTQYFGPGTRLTVL.

The chain links TRBV30 to TRBJ1-6, with 7 nucleotides matching TRBD1. This CDR3 comprises 13 residues. V lost 5 bases to trimming and J lost 6 bases; unmatched junction nucleotides: 4. Germline lookup yields CDR1 GTSNPN and CDR2 SVGIG (reference sequence). The CDR3 here is CAWGTAGNSPLHF. CDR3 nucleotide sequence: TGTGCCTGGGGGACAGCCGGTAATTCACCCCTCCACTTT.

The V and J genes are TRBV7-6 and TRBJ2-1; D not certain. V dropped 5 bases and J dropped 3 bases, with 8 bases sitting between them. This CDR3 region has 13 residues. Looked up from germline, CDR1 is SGHVS and CDR2 is FNYEAQ. The CDR3 nucleotides are TGTGCCAGCAGCGCTGGGGTCTACAATGAGCAGTTCTTC. Encoded protein: CASSAGVYNEQFF.

The chain couples TRBV21-1 to TRBJ2-3; the D call of TRBD1 is as the table states it, not checked on the DNA. TRBV21-1 has pseudogene status. CDR3 length: 15 amino acids. In DNA form, the CDR3 reads TGTGCCAGCAGCGCGCTGGGACAGGGAGGAGATACGCAGTATTTT. Translation: CASSALGQGGDTQYF.

CDR3 sequence reads: CASSFGTSPYEQYF. The CDR3 DNA sequence: TGCGCCAGCAGCTTTGGGACTAGCCCCTACGAGCAGTACTTC. V is TRBV5-1 and J is TRBJ2-7; 9 bases align to TRBD2. The CDR3 runs to 14 residues. J lost 2 bases, V lost 2 bases, and 2 bases had no gene match. Germline CDR1 reads SGHRS; CDR2 reads YFSETQ.

The chain uses TRBV7-8 and TRBJ2-5; unclear D gene. The end of the DNA is better explained by TRBJ2-7, so the J call may be wrong. The CDR3 has 13 residues. The V gene's germline CDR1 is SGHVS and CDR2 FQNEAQ. This chain's CDR3 is CASSPPTTYEQYF. The CDR3 DNA reads TGTGCCAGCAGCCCGCCCACCACCTACGAGCAGTACTTC.

J is TRBJ1-2 and V is TRBV6-1, with a possible D match to TRBD1 (5 bases). V was shortened by 10 bases and J by 2 bases, with 14 bases between the two germline ends. The CDR3 length is 13 residues. The V gene's germline CDR1 is MNHNS and CDR2 SASEGT. The CDR3 coding sequence is TGTGCCACCCCTCGGGGCCTCAACTATGGCTACACCTTC. Protein product: CATPRGLNYGYTF.

The genes are TRBV12-2 and TRBJ1-5; whether TRBD1, the table's D call, matches the DNA was not checked. TRBV12-2 corresponds to a pseudogene. The CDR3 covers 15 residues. CDR3 coding DNA: TGTGCAAGTCGCCATAAGGGACAGGGGAACCAGCCCCAGCATTTT. Its translation is CASRHKGQGNQPQHF.

The chain recombines TRBV9 with TRBJ2-5, with D possibly TRBD2 on 7 matching bases. V was cut by 3 bases and J by 5 bases, with 17 bases left in between. The CDR3 runs to 15 residues. CDR1 is SGDLS and CDR2 is YYNGEE in the germline V gene. As DNA, the CDR3 is TGTGCCAGCAGCGCCTCAGAGGGGGGGCGGGAGACCCAGTACTTC. It is translated as CASSASEGGRETQYF.

This clone was recorded only once. The J gene is TRBJ2-6, the V gene TRBV7-6; the D is unclear. Germline values: CDR1 SGHVS, CDR2 FNYEAQ. Trimming removed 5 bases from V and 6 bases from J, with 8 bases in between. The CDR3 is 13 residues long. The CDR3 sequence: CASSLSEANVLTF. For the CDR3, the DNA is TGTGCCAGCAGCCTTTCGGAGGCCAACGTCCTGACTTTC. Full variable domain (outside the CDR3, taken from reference TRBV7-6 and TRBJ2-6): GAGVSQSPRYKVTKRGQDVALRCDPISGHVSLYWYRQALGQGPEFLTYFNYEAQQDKSGLPNDRFSAERPEGSISTLTIQRTEQRDSAMYRCASSLSEANVLTFGAGSRLTVL.

The chain combines TRBV6-9 with TRBJ2-2; no reliable D call. V lost 4 bases to trimming and J lost 5 bases, with 14 bases between them. CDR1 MNHGY and CDR2 SVAAGI come from the germline V gene. This CDR3 has 15 residues. CDR3 nucleotides: TGTGCCAGCAGTTTTCGGCGGTCCGTGACCGGGGAGCTGTTTTTT. Amino acids: CASSFRRSVTGELFF.

This sequence joins TRBV28 and TRBJ1-4; D is ambiguous. This CDR3 has 13 residues. The germline V and J ends were trimmed by 2 bases and 8 bases, with 9 bases remaining between them. In germline, CDR1 is MDHEN, CDR2 SYDVKM. CDR3 nucleotide sequence: TGTGCCAGCAGTTTAGGCCGCATGGAAAAACTGTTTTTT. Its translation: CASSLGRMEKLFF.

The chain joins TRBV6-1 to TRBJ1-4; 7 bases match TRBD1. In germline, CDR1 is MNHNS, CDR2 SASEGT. V dropped 4 bases and J dropped 4; count of bases not matched to a gene: 3. The CDR3 is 14 amino acids. The CDR3 DNA reads TGTGCCAGCAGTGTAGGGGGCTATAATGAAAAACTGTTTTTT. Translating gives CASSVGGYNEKLFF.

The chain combines TRBV10-3 with TRBJ2-3, with 11 bases aligning to TRBD2. Germline V lookup: CDR1 ENHRY, CDR2 SYGVKD. With V trimmed by 2 bases and J by 2 bases, 6 bases remained unmatched. This CDR3 region has 17 residues. CDR3 bases: TGTGCCATCAGTGAGGTTAAGACTAGCGGGAACACAGATACGCAGTATTTT. Translated, it gives CAISEVKTSGNTDTQYF.

The chain carries TRBV30 and TRBJ2-3; 7 bases are a match to TRBD2. V lost 0 bases, J lost 3 bases, and 3 bases stayed unmatched. CDR3 size: 14 residues. The germline V gene has CDR1 GTSNPN and CDR2 SVGIG (reference sequence). CDR3 protein: CAWSVTGGTDTQYF. Written as DNA, the CDR3 is TGTGCCTGGAGTGTTACGGGAGGTACAGATACGCAGTATTTT.

CDR3 in amino acids: CASSFTSGSVNEQFF. The CDR3, as DNA: TGCGCCAGCAGCTTTACTAGCGGGAGCGTCAATGAGCAGTTCTTC. The chain carries TRBV5-1 and TRBJ2-1; 11 nucleotides align to TRBD2. The germline V gene has CDR1 SGHRS and CDR2 YFSETQ. The CDR3 consists of 15 residues. J gave up 6 bases and V 2 bases, and 4 bases lay outside the gene matches. The entire variable domain, with the rest obtained from reference TRBV5-1 and TRBJ2-1, is as follows: KAGVTQTPRYLIKTRGQQVTLSCSPISGHRSVSWYQQTPGQGLQFLFEYFSETQRNKGNFPGRFSGRQFSNSRSEMNVSTLELGDSALYLCASSFTSGSVNEQFFGPGTRLTVL.

This chain joins TRBV21-1 and TRBJ1-3; the table's D call of TRBD1 was not tested on the DNA. TRBV21-1 is reported as a pseudogene. This CDR3 spans 16 amino acids. The CDR3 reads CASSSRTGSSGNTIYF. CDR3 nucleotide sequence: TGTGCCAGCAGCTCACGGACAGGGAGCTCTGGAAACACCATATATTTT.

The chain has TRBV5-6 and TRBJ2-5; D may be TRBD2 (6 bases). The CDR3 contains 16 residues. Germline CDR1 is SGHDT and CDR2 is YYEEEE. V lost 3 bases, J lost 5 bases, and 20 bases lay in between. In nucleotides, the CDR3 is TGTGCCAGCAGCTCCCTTGGCGGGGACGAGGTGGAGACCCAGTACTTC. It encodes CASSSLGGDEVETQYF.

The chain carries TRBV2 and TRBJ1-6; no firm D call. V was clipped by 5 bases and J by 8 bases, with 19 bases between them. This CDR3 has 16 residues. From germline, CDR1 is SNHLY and CDR2 FYNNEI. The CDR3 here is CASSRSAAAGYSPLHF. The CDR3 DNA reads as TGTGCCAGCAGTCGTTCGGCAGCGGCTGGGTATTCACCCCTCCACTTT.

The CDR3 DNA reads TGTGCCACCAGCAAGAGAGGACCTCCCTCAGGGTACAATGAGCAGTTCTTC. Translated: CATSKRGPPSGYNEQFF. This rearrangement joins TRBV15 to TRBJ2-1; weak D call: TRBD1 (5 bases). The CDR3 loop spans 17 amino acids. Looked up from germline, CDR1 is LNHNV and CDR2 is YYDKDF (reference sequence). Trimming pared 4 bases from V and 4 bases from J, leaving 20 bases between.

The J gene is TRBJ2-1, the V gene TRBV5-5; 7 positions match TRBD1. Germline V gives CDR1 SGHKS, CDR2 YYEKEE (reference sequence). The CDR3 covers 14 residues. The V and J ends lost 5 bases and 4 bases, in that order; junction bases with no gene match: 6. This chain's CDR3 is CASSPGTEYNEQFF. CDR3 bases: TGTGCCAGCAGTCCCGGGACAGAGTACAATGAGCAGTTCTTC. The whole variable domain, remainder taken from reference TRBV5-5 and TRBJ2-1, is DAGVTQSPTHLIKTRGQQVTLRCSPISGHKSVSWYQQVLGQGPQFIFQYYEKEERGRGNFPDRFSARQFPNYSSELNVNALLLGDSALYLCASSPGTEYNEQFFGPGTRLTVL.

The chain couples TRBV4-1 to TRBJ2-3; a possible D gene is TRBD2 (6 bases). The CDR3 length is 15 residues. Germline CDR1 is MGHRA and CDR2 is YSYEKL. Trimming removed 3 bases from V and 5 bases from J, with 15 bases in between. CDR3 nucleotide sequence: TGCGCCAGCAGCCAGGGAGGATTCGCCCAAGATACGCAGTATTTT. Its translation is CASSQGGFAQDTQYF.

J is TRBJ1-5 and V is TRBV5-8; D unresolved. From germline, CDR1 is SGHTS and CDR2 YDEGEE. Trimming removed 1 base at V and 2 bases at J, with 16 bases between. This CDR3 is built from 17 residues. Here the CDR3 reads CASSLPWEGSGNQPQHF. As DNA, the CDR3 is TGTGCCAGCAGCTTGCCGTGGGAGGGTTCGGGCAATCAGCCCCAGCATTTT.

The CDR3 here is CASSLYSGYNEQFF. The CDR3 DNA reads as TGTGCCAGCAGTTTATATTCGGGCTACAATGAGCAGTTCTTC. J is TRBJ2-1 and V is TRBV28; D gene uncertain. Per germline, CDR1 MDHEN and CDR2 SYDVKM. CDR3 size: 14 residues. Trimming removed 1 base from V and 3 bases from J, with 7 bases in between. The full variable domain, rest sourced from reference TRBV28 and TRBJ2-1, is DVKVTQSSRYLVKRTGEKVFLECVQDMDHENMFWYRQDPGLGLRLIYFSYDVKMKEKGDIPEGYSVSREKKERFSLILESASTNQTSMYLCASSLYSGYNEQFFGPGTRLTVL.